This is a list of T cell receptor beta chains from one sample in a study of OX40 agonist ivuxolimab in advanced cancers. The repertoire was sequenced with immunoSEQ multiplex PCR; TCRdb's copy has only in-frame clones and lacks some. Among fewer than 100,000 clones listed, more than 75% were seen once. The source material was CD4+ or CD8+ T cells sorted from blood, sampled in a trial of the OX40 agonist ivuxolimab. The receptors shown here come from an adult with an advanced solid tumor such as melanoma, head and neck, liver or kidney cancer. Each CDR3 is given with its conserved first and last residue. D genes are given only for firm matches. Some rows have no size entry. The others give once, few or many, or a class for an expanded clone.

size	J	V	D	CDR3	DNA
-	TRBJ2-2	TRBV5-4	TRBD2	CASSGLAGVTGELFF	TGTGCCAGCAGCGGACTAGCGGGAGTCACCGGGGAGCTGTTTTTT
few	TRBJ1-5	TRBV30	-	CAWSGTVGENQPQHF	TGTGCCTGGAGTGGCACCGTTGGGGAGAATCAGCCCCAGCATTTT
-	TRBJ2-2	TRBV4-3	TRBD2	CASSQGVAGDAGELFF	TGCGCCAGCAGCCAAGGGGTGGCGGGAGATGCCGGGGAGCTGTTTTTT
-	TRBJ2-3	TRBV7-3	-	CASSLRGSGVGGDTQYF	TGTGCCAGCAGCTTAAGGGGTTCGGGGGTTGGGGGAGATACGCAGTATTTT
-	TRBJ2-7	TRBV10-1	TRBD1	CASSEAGTAFYEQYF	TGCGCCAGCAGTGAGGCCGGGACAGCTTTTTACGAGCAGTACTTC
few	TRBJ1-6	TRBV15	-	CATSRDGAGNSPLHF	TGTGCCACCAGCAGAGACGGCGCCGGAAATTCACCCCTCCACTTT
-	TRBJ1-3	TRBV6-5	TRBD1	CASRRDRGSGNTIYF	TGTGCCAGCAGAAGGGACAGGGGGTCTGGAAACACCATATATTTT
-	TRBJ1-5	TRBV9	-	CASTEGGWFDQPQHF	TGTGCCAGTACTGAAGGGGGTTGGTTCGATCAGCCCCAGCATTTT
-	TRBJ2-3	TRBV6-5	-	CASSLSVSTDTQYF	TGTGCCAGCAGTCTATCCGTTAGCACAGATACGCAGTATTTT
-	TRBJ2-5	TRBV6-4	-	CASSAGLGETQYF	TGTGCCAGCAGTGCCGGACTGGGAGAGACCCAGTACTTC
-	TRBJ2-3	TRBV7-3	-	CASSSRLEGTQYF	TGTGCCAGCAGCTCCCGACTGGAAGGGACGCAGTATTTT
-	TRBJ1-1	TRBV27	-	CASSPLQVNTEAFF	TGTGCCAGCAGTCCTTTACAGGTGAACACTGAAGCTTTCTTT
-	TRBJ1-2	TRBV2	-	CASRTDYYGYTF	TGTGCCAGCAGAACGGACTATTATGGCTACACCTTC
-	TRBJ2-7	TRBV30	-	CAWSKNYEQYF	TGTGCCTGGAGTAAGAACTACGAGCAGTACTTC
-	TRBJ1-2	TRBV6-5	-	CASSYSKAGRGGYTF	TGTGCCAGCAGTTACTCGAAGGCAGGGAGGGGCGGCTACACCTTC
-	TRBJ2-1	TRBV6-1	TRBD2	CASSEALTSGGVSSYNEQFF	TGTGCCAGCAGTGAAGCCCTGACTAGCGGGGGGGTCAGCTCCTACAATGAGCAGTTCTTC
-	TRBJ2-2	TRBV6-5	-	CASSYVRPPLTGELFF	TGTGCCAGCAGTTACGTTCGTCCCCCCCTTACCGGGGAGCTGTTTTTT
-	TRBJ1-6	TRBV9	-	CASSGGTVNSPLHF	TGTGCCAGCAGCGGCGGGACTGTAAATTCACCCCTCCACTTT
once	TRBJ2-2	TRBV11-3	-	CASSLGGTTGELFF	TGTGCCAGCAGCTTAGGGGGGACTACCGGGGAGCTGTTTTTT
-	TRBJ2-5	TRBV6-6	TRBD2	CASSYSRLASGETQYF	TGTGCCAGCAGTTACTCCCGACTAGCGAGCGGGGAGACCCAGTACTTC
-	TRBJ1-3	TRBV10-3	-	CAISAGRRNSGNTIYF	TGTGCCATCAGTGCGGGACGGAGGAACTCTGGAAACACCATATATTTT
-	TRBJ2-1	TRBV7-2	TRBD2	CASSPDLLAAEQFF	TGTGCCAGCAGCCCAGATCTACTAGCGGCAGAGCAGTTCTTC
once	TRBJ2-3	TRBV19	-	CASSIDLATAEYF	TGTGCCAGTAGTATAGATCTCGCCACAGCGGAGTATTTT
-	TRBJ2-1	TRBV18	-	CASSPAFTPSPYNEQFF	TGTGCCAGCTCACCGGCCTTTACGCCTTCCCCCTACAATGAGCAGTTCTTC
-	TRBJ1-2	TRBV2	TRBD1	CASSVDRSYGYTF	TGTGCCAGCAGTGTGGACAGGTCTTATGGCTACACCTTC
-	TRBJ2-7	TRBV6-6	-	CASSPSRQVSYEQYF	TGTGCCAGCAGCCCAAGCAGACAGGTCTCCTACGAGCAGTACTTC
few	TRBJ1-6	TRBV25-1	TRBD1	CASLDRENSPLHF	TGTGCCAGTTTGGACAGGGAGAATTCACCCCTCCACTTT
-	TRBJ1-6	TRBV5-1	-	CASSLQVAGFNSPLHF	TGCGCCAGCAGCTTACAGGTCGCAGGGTTTAATTCACCCCTCCACTTT
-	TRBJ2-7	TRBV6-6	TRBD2	CASSYRAGRGNEQYF	TGTGCCAGCAGTTACCGGGCGGGGAGGGGCAACGAGCAGTACTTC
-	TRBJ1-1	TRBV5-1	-	CASSNPTGGGVKRMNTEAFF	TGCGCCAGCAGCAACCCTACAGGAGGAGGGGTGAAGCGGATGAACACTGAAGCTTTCTTT